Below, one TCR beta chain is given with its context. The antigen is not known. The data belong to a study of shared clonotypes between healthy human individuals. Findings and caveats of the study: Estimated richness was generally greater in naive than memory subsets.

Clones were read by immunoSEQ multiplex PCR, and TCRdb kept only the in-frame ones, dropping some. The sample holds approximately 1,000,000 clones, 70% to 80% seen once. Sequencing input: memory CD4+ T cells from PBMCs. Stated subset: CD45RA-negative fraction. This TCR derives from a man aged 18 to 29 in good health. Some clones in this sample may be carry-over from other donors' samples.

CDR3 protein: CASSIGLTGGEETQYF. The CDR3 coding sequence is TGTGCCAGTAGTATAGGTCTCACAGGGGGCGAGGAGACCCAGTACTTC. This chain joins TRBV19 and TRBJ2-5; TRBD1 matches at 9 bases. Trimming cost V 1 base and J 5 bases; bases outside gene matches: 8. This CDR3 comprises 16 residues. CDR1 and CDR2 from the germline V gene are LNHDA and SQIVND (reference sequence). The full variable domain, completed using reference TRBV19 and TRBJ2-5, is DGGITQSPKYLFRKEGQNVTLSCEQNLNHDAMYWYRQDPGQGLRLIYYSQIVNDFQKGDIAEGYSVSREKKESFPLTVTSAQKNPTAFYLCASSIGLTGGEETQYFGPGTRLLVL.